This TCR beta chain was sequenced in a study of T cell responses to AZD1222 COVID-19 vaccine (dated by TCRdb to the early 2020s). Background for the entire study: AZD1222 recipients with second doses at about 4 weeks or about 12 weeks were pooled, because spike-specific TCR depth and breadth did not differ between schedules. TCR sequencing covered over 230 trial participants: 200 to 210 given two doses of AZD1222 and 26 given two doses of MenACWY control vaccine. Trial participants were enrolled by age into 18-55, 56-69 and 70-plus year subgroups, with 148, 28 and 57 TCR-sequenced participants respectively. Points the paper makes about the study in general: Conclusions about previously exposed vaccinees are limited, since just a handful of AZD1222 recipients were seropositive for SARS-CoV-2 at baseline. In the small 56-69-year group, the increase in depth fell short of significance, most likely because of low power. The whole spike protein was spanned by vaccine-associated CD4 TCRs, and dominant responses were seen in regions 160-218 and 743-854. Nearly half of unique spike-specific TCRs reportedly recognized epitopes outside regions mutated in the B.1.351 and B.1.1.7 variants. After two AZD1222 doses, both the breadth and the depth of spike-specific TCRs were significantly higher than at day 0 and than in MenACWY recipients. Because no day 14 peak-response samples were available, the repertoires could be characterized only after the peak T cell response. Most participants were white British and females outnumbered males, and the authors suggested that clonal diversity may have been underestimated.

The sample's time point label, in plain terms: baseline before first vaccination. Samples from vaccinated people were obtained from the UK trials COV001 and COV002, which included a single-blind randomized controlled phase 2/3 trial of AZD1222 (ChAdOx1 nCoV-19) in healthy adults. For TCRbeta chain sequencing, PBMC samples were collected from trial participants at day 0 and at day 28 after the second dose. The CDR3 regions of human TCRbeta chains were analyzed by immunosequencing. The study's own analysis went as follows. Repertoire TCRs were checked for matches against a reference library of SARS-CoV-2-specific TCRs that had been generated using the MIRA antigen-specificity platform. Breadth was defined as the fraction of unique TCRs that were SARS-CoV-2-associated. Depth was defined as the fraction of total T cells that were SARS-CoV-2-associated. Each spike-specific TCR was assigned to its reactive spike region and to a CD4 or CD8 class using the MIRA data. Log10-transformed breadth and depth values were compared by one-way ANOVA with Sidak's multiple comparisons tests. In its TCRdb copy, this immuneACCESS table keeps in-frame sequences only and misses some clones. Where compared with another copy, unresolved V genes explain less than half of these, and the others have no known cause. V and J calls and clone size are given by that table; D and trimming were obtained from the DNA. The sample table contains about 120,000 clones; only one count was recorded for about nine tenths of them. Together, the top ten hold roughly 13% of the sample.

Comments on this clone: Which antigen it targets is not known. No base quality information exists; no much larger clone differs at one position.

From cysteine to phenylalanine, the CDR3 is 13 amino acids long. Only CDR3 DNA is held: 39 bases, read in frame from base 1. V ends up 5 bases short and J 3 bases short, with an unmatched junction base count of 3. Via the germline V gene, CDR1 is MDHEN and CDR2 SYDVKM. Sample: peripheral blood, taken on day 0 of AZD1222 vaccination. This clonotype was sampled from an adult in good health. The chain links TRBV28 with TRBJ1-1, with 7 central nucleotides matching TRBD1. The DNA sequence is given as TGTGCCAGCAGTCCAACAGGGGACACTGAAGCTTTCTTT. Its translation reads: CASSPTGDTEAFF.